Detailed here is one T cell receptor (beta chain). Its target is unknown. The length of the CDR3 is 15 residues. The V end was cut by 3 bases, the J end by 3 bases, with 14 bases between. In germline, CDR1 is SGHAT, CDR2 FQNNGV. Using immunoSEQ multiplex PCR, the repertoire was profiled, and TCRdb retains in-frame clones only, with some absent. The sample lists about 12,000 clones, less than 95% occurring once. The source of the sample is a study of T cell clonotyping in hematopoietic cell transplantation. Study outcomes and limitations: Recipient TCR diversity dropped after transplant; expanded clonotypes rose from day 30 to 180. At the given depth, recipient repertoires were over 95% de novo clonotypes.

The origin of this receptor is a woman aged 45-59 years in good health. Some clones in this sample may be carry-over from other donors' samples. Sequencing was done on a sample of peripheral blood mononuclear cells. V and J are TRBV11-2 and TRBJ1-1; no firm D call. CDR3 nucleotide sequence: TGTGCCAGCAGCTTGGTCCGCAGTTCCCACACTGAAGCTTTCTTT. As protein: CASSLVRSSHTEAFF.